Each of the 4 T cell receptor beta chains below was sequenced from the same sample in a study of blood T cell repertoires in COVID-19. Repertoires were generated with immunoSEQ multiplex PCR, while TCRdb's copy carries only in-frame clones and drops some. The sample has about 98,000 clones, approximately 91% seen once. Sequencing was done on a sample of peripheral blood. Receptor source: a man younger than 35 with acute or convalescent COVID-19.

The chain employs TRBV19 and TRBJ1-2; D is perhaps TRBD1 (5 bases). Germline lookup yields CDR1 LNHDA and CDR2 SQIVND (reference sequence). The V gene lost 6 bases and the J gene lost 9 bases, with 14 bases spanning the gap. The CDR3 runs 12 residues. For the CDR3, the DNA is TGTGCCAGTAGACTGCAGGGAAGGAGCTACACCTTC. Amino acids: CASRLQGRSYTF. Combining the CDR3 with reference TRBV19 and TRBJ1-2 gives the whole variable domain DGGITQSPKYLFRKEGQNVTLSCEQNLNHDAMYWYRQDPGQGLRLIYYSQIVNDFQKGDIAEGYSVSREKKESFPLTVTSAQKNPTAFYLCASRLQGRSYTFGSGTRLTVV.

V usage is TRBV27 and J usage is TRBJ1-2; a possible D gene is TRBD1 (6 bases). CDR1 is MNHEY, CDR2 SMNVEV, per germline (reference sequence). The ends were cut back, 5 bases at V and 7 bases at J, with 11 bases in the middle. The CDR3 has 12 residues. The CDR3 coding sequence is TGTGCCAGCAGTGTCCCAGGGGCTGGCTACACCTTC. Translating gives CASSVPGAGYTF.

In nucleotides, the CDR3 is TGTGCCAGCAGCTTAGATGGCGGGGGCACCGGGGAGCTGTTTTTT. Translating gives CASSLDGGGTGELFF. The rearrangement links TRBV11-3 to TRBJ2-2, with 7 bases identical to TRBD2. Germline loops: CDR1 SGHNT, CDR2 YENEEA. The CDR3 is made up of 15 amino acids. The V segment lost 0 bases and the J segment 4 bases; nucleotides outside the gene matches: 2.

CDR3 residues: CASTASLAGVTQYF. The DNA of the CDR3 is TGTGCCAGCACCGCGTCACTAGCGGGGGTGACGCAGTATTTT. The rearrangement links TRBV9 to TRBJ2-3, with TRBD2 identical over 11 bases. V was pared by 6 bases and J by 9 bases, with 9 bases of the junction left unmatched. Germline V gene sequence: CDR1 SGDLS, CDR2 YYNGEE. This CDR3 comprises 14 residues.